This paragraph reports one T cell receptor (beta chain). What it binds is not known. Per the germline V gene, CDR1 is MNHEY and CDR2 is SMNVEV (reference sequence). The CDR3 spans 17 residues. J was trimmed by 2 bases and V by 5 bases; bases with no gene match: 15. These data originate in a study of cytomegalovirus exposure and HLA in healthy donors. Study at large: Earlier work reported approximately 100 million unique TCR beta sequences from 150 million to 200 million T cells. In terms of ancestry, the Caucasian-associated cluster contained roughly 81% of the approximately 430 genotyped donors. Study-level points and caveats: Later on, a genetic analysis was performed. It linked a missense variant in DCLRE1C with V- and J-gene trimming of TCR beta. A later analysis reportedly identified an Asian-associated ancestry cluster as carrying fewer N-insertions than the approximately 710-donor mean.

With 60 Vbeta and 13 Jbeta primers, the PCR was carried out. Clones were read by immunoSEQ multiplex PCR, and TCRdb kept only the in-frame ones, dropping some. This table lists approximately 51,000 clones. Sequencing used PBMCs. The chain couples TRBV27 to TRBJ2-7, with 7 bases lining up with TRBD2. The clonotype originates from a man aged 40-49 years in good health and CMV-seropositive. The CDR3 loop reads CASSLSWASGLPYEQYF. For the CDR3, the DNA is TGTGCCAGCAGTCTAAGTTGGGCTAGCGGTCTCCCCTACGAGCAGTACTTC.